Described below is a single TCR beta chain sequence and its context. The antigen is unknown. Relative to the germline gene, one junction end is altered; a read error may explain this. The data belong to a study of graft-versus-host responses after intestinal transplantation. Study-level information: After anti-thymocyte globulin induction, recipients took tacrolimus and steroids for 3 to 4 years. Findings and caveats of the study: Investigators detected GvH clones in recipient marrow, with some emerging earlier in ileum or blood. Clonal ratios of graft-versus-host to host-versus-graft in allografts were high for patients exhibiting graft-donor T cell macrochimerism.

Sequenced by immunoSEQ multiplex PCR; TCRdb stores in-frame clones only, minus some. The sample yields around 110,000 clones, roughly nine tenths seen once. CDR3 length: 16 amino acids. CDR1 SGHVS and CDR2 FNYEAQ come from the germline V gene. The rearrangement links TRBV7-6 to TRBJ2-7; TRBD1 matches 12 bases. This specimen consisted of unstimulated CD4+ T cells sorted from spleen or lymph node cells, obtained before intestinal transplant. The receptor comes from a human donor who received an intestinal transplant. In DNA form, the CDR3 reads TGTGCCAGCAGCTTAAGGGACAGGGGGCTCTCCCACGAGCAGTACTTC. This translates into CASSLRDRGLSHEQYF. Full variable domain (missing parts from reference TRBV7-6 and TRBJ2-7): GAGVSQSPRYKVTKRGQDVALRCDPISGHVSLYWYRQALGQGPEFLTYFNYEAQQDKSGLPNDRFSAERPEGSISTLTIQRTEQRDSAMYRCASSLRDRGLSHEQYFGPGTRLTVT.